These 27 T cell receptor beta chains were all obtained from the same sample, sequenced in a study of brain T cells in children with intractable seizures. Repertoires were generated with immunoSEQ multiplex PCR, while TCRdb's copy carries only in-frame clones and drops some. The table includes 340,000 or so clones, over 85% detected once. Time point: blood from clinic visit 5 months post-surgery; TSC patient then seizure free. Sequenced material: peripheral blood, taken around 5 months after surgery. The source is a boy under three years old with tuberous sclerosis and intractable seizures.

The rearrangement uses TRBV19 and TRBJ2-2; D possibly corresponds to TRBD1 (5 bases). The CDR3 covers 14 residues. From germline, CDR1 is LNHDA and CDR2 SQIVND (reference sequence). V lost 6 bases, J lost 1 base, and 9 bases lay in between. CDR3: CASRTGWNTGELFF. Written as DNA, the CDR3 is TGTGCCAGTAGAACAGGATGGAACACCGGGGAGCTGTTTTTT. The complete variable domain, with remaining parts taken from reference TRBV19 and TRBJ2-2, reads DGGITQSPKYLFRKEGQNVTLSCEQNLNHDAMYWYRQDPGQGLRLIYYSQIVNDFQKGDIAEGYSVSREKKESFPLTVTSAQKNPTAFYLCASRTGWNTGELFFGEGSRLTVL.

This chain joins TRBV30 and TRBJ2-5, with D perhaps matching TRBD2 (6 bases). In germline, CDR1 is GTSNPN, CDR2 SVGIG (reference sequence). The CDR3 runs 13 residues. V was trimmed by 5 bases and J by 5 bases, leaving 15 bases between them. The CDR3 DNA reads TGTGCCTGGGCCTGGGGGGTTGGTGAGACCCAGTACTTC. Its translation is CAWAWGVGETQYF.

The V and J genes are TRBV7-2 and TRBJ2-7, with a tentative D call TRBD1 (6 bases). V shed 7 bases and J shed 2 bases, with 15 bases lying between them. The CDR3 runs to 14 residues. In germline, CDR1 is SGHTA, CDR2 FQGNSA. CDR3 in amino acids: CASTTDSFTYEQYF. The CDR3 region has the DNA TGTGCCAGCACAACGGACAGTTTTACCTACGAGCAGTACTTC.

This rearrangement joins TRBV7-2 to TRBJ1-6, with a possible D match to TRBD1 (6 bases). CDR1 and CDR2 from the germline V gene are SGHTA and FQGNSA. Trimming removed 3 bases from V and 7 bases from J, with 13 bases in between. This CDR3 is built from 15 residues. The DNA of the CDR3 is TGTGCCAGCAGCTTCTCGGCAGGGGAGAATTCACCCCTCCACTTT. Its translation: CASSFSAGENSPLHF.

The chain carries TRBV12-3 or TRBV12-4 and TRBJ1-6; D not resolved. The CDR3 length is 13 residues. Trimming took 3 bases from V and 8 from J, leaving 8 bases between them. DNA of the CDR3: TGTGCCAGCAGTTTCTACAGAGATTCACCCCTCCACTTT. It encodes CASSFYRDSPLHF.

The CDR3 bases are TGTGCCAGTAGTATGGGGACTACCTACTCGCAAGAGACCCAGTACTTC. Translating gives CASSMGTTYSQETQYF. V and J are TRBV19 and TRBJ2-5, with 7 bases aligning to TRBD2. This CDR3 region has 16 residues. The trim removed 3 bases at V and 2 bases at J, leaving 9 bases unmatched. Germline V gene data show CDR1 as LNHDA and CDR2 as SQIVND (reference sequence).

The chain carries TRBV19 and TRBJ1-5, with 11 bases fitting TRBD1. The length of the CDR3 is 15 residues. CDR1 is LNHDA and CDR2 is SQIVND in the germline V gene (reference sequence). Trimming took 7 bases from V and 5 from J; bases not matched to a gene: 7. The CDR3 region is CASNGQGAVYQPQHF. The CDR3 DNA reads as TGTGCCAGTAATGGACAGGGGGCGGTATATCAGCCCCAGCATTTT.

The chain couples TRBV2 to TRBJ2-3, with 9 bases aligning to TRBD1. The length of the CDR3 is 15 residues. Germline V CDR1 and CDR2: SNHLY, FYNNEI. The J segment lost 5 bases and the V segment lost 3 bases, leaving 6 bases of the junction unmatched. The CDR3 bases are TGTGCCAGCAGTGATGGACAGGGGACGTTAGATACGCAGTATTTT. Its protein is CASSDGQGTLDTQYF.

This clone was seen just once. The chain carries TRBV5-4 and TRBJ2-1; D is possibly TRBD2 (6 bases). The germline V gene encodes CDR1 SGHNT and CDR2 YYREEE (reference sequence). The CDR3 has 15 residues. V lost 0 bases to trimming and J lost 3 bases, with 10 bases between them. The CDR3 nucleotides are TGTGCCAGCAGCTTGGAGGAGGGTTTCTACAATGAGCAGTTCTTC. This translates into CASSLEEGFYNEQFF.

The chain carries TRBV9 and TRBJ1-1; weak D call: TRBD1 (5 bases). This CDR3 is built from 13 residues. V lost 1 base, J lost 6 bases, and 10 bases lay in between. The germline V gene has CDR1 SGDLS and CDR2 YYNGEE. The CDR3 bases are TGTGCCAGCAGCGTAAACGGGGACCCTGAAGCTTTCTTT. Its translation is CASSVNGDPEAFF.

The chain recombines TRBV5-4 with TRBJ2-7; tentative D call: TRBD1 (6 bases). Trimming removed 2 bases at V and 2 bases at J, with 8 bases between. CDR3 length: 13 amino acids. The germline CDR1 and CDR2 sequences are SGHNT and YYREEE (reference sequence). CDR3 in DNA: TGTGCCAGCAGCTTTACAGGGACCTACGAGCAGTACTTC. Protein: CASSFTGTYEQYF. The variable domain in full, with the rest retrieved from reference TRBV5-4 and TRBJ2-7, is ETGVTQSPTHLIKTRGQQVTLRCSSQSGHNTVSWYQQALGQGPQFIFQYYREEENGRGNFPPRFSGLQFPNYSSELNVNALELDDSALYLCASSFTGTYEQYFGPGTRLTVT.

The chain uses TRBV6-5 and TRBJ1-2; D perhaps matches TRBD1 (5 bases). Trimming cost V 2 bases and J 7 bases, with 17 bases left between them. The CDR3 is 15 amino acids. Germline loops: CDR1 MNHEY, CDR2 SVGAGI. The CDR3 loop reads CASSYKWGDRRGYTF. CDR3 coding DNA: TGTGCCAGCAGTTACAAGTGGGGGGATCGGCGTGGCTACACCTTC.

CDR3 bases: TGTGCCAGCAGTCTACAGGGACGGGGGGAGCTGTTTTTT. As protein: CASSLQGRGELFF. V gene TRBV7-3 combines with J gene TRBJ2-2, with D perhaps matching TRBD1 (6 bases). With 6 bases removed from V and 8 bases from J, the gap between germline ends came to 13 bases. Looked up from germline, CDR1 is SGHTA and CDR2 is FQGTGA. CDR3 size: 13 residues.

CDR3 sequence reads: CASSSGHSSNQPQHF. In DNA form, the CDR3 reads TGTGCCAGCAGCTCGGGACACAGTAGCAATCAGCCCCAGCATTTT. The gene calls are TRBV7-2 and TRBJ1-5, with a possible D match to TRBD1 (6 bases). CDR3 length: 15 amino acids. The V end was cut by 4 bases, the J end by 0 bases, with 10 bases between. CDR1 is SGHTA and CDR2 is FQGNSA in the germline V gene.

Only a few counts were recorded for this clone. The chain uses TRBV19 and TRBJ1-2; TRBD1 aligns across 9 bases. V shed 3 bases, J shed 2 bases, and the junction held 4 bases outside the gene matches. CDR3 size: 15 residues. Germline V gives CDR1 LNHDA, CDR2 SQIVND (reference sequence). This CDR3 is CASSIRTGENYGYTF. DNA for the CDR3: TGTGCCAGTAGTATTCGGACAGGGGAGAACTATGGCTACACCTTC.

The V and J genes are TRBV20-1 and TRBJ2-7; no reliable D call. The CDR3 spans 14 residues. Trimming took off 3 bases at V and 0 bases at J, with 12 bases between the two ends. Germline CDR1 is DFQATT and CDR2 is SNEGSKA (reference sequence). The DNA for the CDR3 is TGCAGTGCTAGTCCAGCGCGAAGCTCCTACGAGCAGTACTTC. Amino acid sequence: CSASPARSSYEQYF.

This clone was seen once. The rearrangement uses TRBV27 and TRBJ2-5; 7 bases are shared with TRBD1. Germline V gives CDR1 MNHEY, CDR2 SMNVEV (reference sequence). The CDR3 length is 13 residues. The J segment lost 4 bases and the V segment lost 3 bases, leaving 2 bases of the junction unmatched. CDR3 sequence: CASSFWTGETQYF. The CDR3, as DNA: TGTGCCAGCAGTTTCTGGACAGGAGAGACCCAGTACTTC.

The CDR3 sequence is CATSRDRGAEEQYF. CDR3 DNA: TGTGCCACCAGCAGAGATAGAGGGGCTGAAGAGCAGTACTTC. The chain joins TRBV15 to TRBJ2-7; D is perhaps TRBD1 or TRBD2 (5 bases each). This CDR3 contains 14 residues. Trimming removed 0 bases at V and 7 bases at J, with 13 bases between. Germline values: CDR1 LNHNV, CDR2 YYDKDF (reference sequence).

This rearrangement joins TRBV6-1 to TRBJ1-2, with D unclear. V lost 3 bases to trimming and J lost 4 bases, with 15 bases between them. Germline CDR1 and CDR2: MNHNS and SASEGT. The CDR3 is 15 amino acids. The CDR3 region has the DNA TGTGCCAGCAGTGAGATAGAGGCTTCTATCTATGGCTACACCTTC. Its protein is CASSEIEASIYGYTF.

The genes are TRBV6-5 and TRBJ1-1; no clear D. This CDR3 is built from 14 residues. Germline CDR1 MNHEY, CDR2 SVGAGI. V lost 0 bases, J lost 2 bases, and 7 bases lay in between. CDR3 nucleotide sequence: TGTGCCAGCAGTTACTCGAACAGAAACACTGAAGCTTTCTTT. Residues: CASSYSNRNTEAFF.

The chain is built from TRBV24-1 and TRBJ1-2; no clear D. CDR3 length: 15 residues. Deletions cut 3 bases from V and 4 bases from J, with 14 bases between. Germline V CDR1 and CDR2: KGHDR, SFDVKD. This chain's CDR3 is CATSDGGGPSYGYTF. DNA for the CDR3: TGTGCCACCAGTGATGGCGGAGGCCCCAGCTATGGCTACACCTTC.

The rearrangement joins TRBV3-1 (or the pseudogene TRBV3-2) to TRBJ2-3; D not resolved. The CDR3 covers 18 residues. The germline V and J ends were trimmed by 1 base and 2 bases, with 19 bases remaining between them. In germline, CDR1 is LGHDT, CDR2 YNNKEL (reference sequence). This CDR3 is CASSQGSRVLALTDTQYF. CDR3 sequence (DNA): TGTGCCAGCAGCCAAGGCTCTCGAGTGTTGGCTCTCACAGATACGCAGTATTTT.

This clone was recorded only once. V usage is TRBV27 and J usage is TRBJ2-2; maybe TRBD2 (6 bases). The V end was cut by 5 bases, the J end by 1 base, with 11 bases between. CDR1 is MNHEY, CDR2 SMNVEV, per germline (reference sequence). The CDR3 is made up of 15 amino acids. This CDR3 reads CASSPPGVNTGELFF. The CDR3 DNA reads as TGTGCCAGCAGTCCCCCGGGGGTGAACACCGGGGAGCTGTTTTTT.

This clone was recorded only once. The chain combines TRBV9 with TRBJ2-7; TRBD1 agrees at 11 bases. This CDR3 spans 15 amino acids. Unmatched junction bases numbered 9, after V lost 7 bases and J lost 3 bases. CDR1 is SGDLS and CDR2 is YYNGEE in the germline V gene. For the CDR3, the DNA is TGTGCCAGCTCAGTAGAAGGGACAGGGGGCTACGAGCAGTACTTC. Translated: CASSVEGTGGYEQYF.

V is TRBV5-1 and J is TRBJ1-1; 9 nucleotides agree with TRBD1. Trimming removed 5 bases from V and 4 bases from J; junction bases left unmatched: 9. Germline V gene data show CDR1 as SGHRS and CDR2 as YFSETQ. The CDR3 is made up of 15 amino acids. The CDR3 spells CASRVDRGYLTEAFF. CDR3 nucleotide sequence: TGCGCCAGCAGGGTGGACAGGGGTTACCTCACTGAAGCTTTCTTT.

This rearrangement joins TRBV11-3 to TRBJ2-5, with D hard to call. V dropped 0 bases and J dropped 5 bases, with 13 bases sitting between them. CDR3 length: 15 amino acids. Per the germline V gene, CDR1 is SGHNT and CDR2 is YENEEA. The CDR3 nucleotides read TGTGCCAGCAGCTTAGAGGCAGGATCCCCCGAGACCCAGTACTTC. Its protein product is CASSLEAGSPETQYF. Full variable domain (remainder filled in from reference TRBV11-3 and TRBJ2-5): EAGVVQSPRYKIIEKKQPVAFWCNPISGHNTLYWYLQNLGQGPELLIRYENEEAVDDSQLPKDRFSAERLKGVDSTLKIQPAELGDSAVYLCASSLEAGSPETQYFGPGTRLLVL.

This clone turned up a few times. The chain has TRBV24-1 and TRBJ2-7; 12 nucleotides align to TRBD2. The germline V gene encodes CDR1 KGHDR and CDR2 SFDVKD. CDR3 length: 15 amino acids. V shed 4 bases and J 4 bases; nucleotides not matched to a gene: 4. CDR3 in amino acids: CATSDQTSGSYEQYF. CDR3 DNA: TGTGCCACCAGTGACCAGACTAGCGGGAGTTACGAGCAGTACTTC.